The source of this T cell receptor beta chain is a study of blood T cell repertoires in COVID-19. About the research overall: The samples span acute and convalescent COVID-19 from the United States, Italy and Spain.

Those enrolled, adults aged 18 to 89 years, came from 20 to 25 US areas. Participant reports of clinical history set cohort assignment. All recovered Cohort 3 donors got two negative PCRs, got clearance, or saw symptom resolution. Profiled with immunoSEQ multiplex PCR; TCRdb holds only in-frame clones, not every one. Of more than 400,000 clones listed, approximately 90% were seen once; the top ten hold under 0.75%. This clone was seen just once. V dropped 1 base and J dropped 4 bases, with 14 bases sitting between them. The CDR3 contains 17 residues. Per the germline V gene, CDR1 is SGHVS and CDR2 is FNYEAQ.

Sequencing was performed on PBMCs or T cells enriched from blood (not recorded which). This chain links TRBV7-6 with TRBJ1-6, with a possible D match to TRBD1 (6 bases). The origin of this receptor is a woman aged 18-35 years who had recovered from COVID-19. In DNA form, the CDR3 reads TGTGCCAGCAGCTTAGAGAACAGGGCCTCTTATAATTCACCCCTCCACTTT. Protein sequence: CASSLENRASYNSPLHF.